A single sample gave rise to the 28 T cell receptor beta chains below, sequenced in a study of CD8 T cells in Susac syndrome. Reverse transcription used about 0.45 to 1 ug RNA and random hexamers. Each CDR3 protein is one row after TCRdb ran MiXCR on the immunoSEQ multiplex PCR reads. The table shows around 130,000 distinct CDR3 sequences, with approximately 79% occurring only once. The specimen sequenced was CD8+ T cells from PBMCs. These receptors originate from a human donor with multiple sclerosis.

V and J are TRBV29-1 and TRBJ1-2; 7 bases fit TRBD1. CDR1 and CDR2 from the germline V gene are SQVTM and ANQGSEA. V was pared by 8 bases and J by 6 bases, with 21 bases of the junction left unmatched. The CDR3 is 16 amino acids. CDR3 amino acids: CSRTGWERRPRHGYTF. The CDR3 DNA reads as TGCAGCCGGACAGGTTGGGAACGGAGGCCGCGACATGGCTACACCTTC.

This chain links TRBV19 with TRBJ2-7; possible D gene TRBD2, 6 bases. The V gene's germline CDR1 is LNHDA and CDR2 SQIVND (reference sequence). V shed 1 base and J shed 2 bases, with 6 bases lying between them. The CDR3 is made up of 13 amino acids. The CDR3 nucleotides read TGTGCCAGTAGTATAGGGGGGGCCTACGAGCAGTACTTC. Its translation: CASSIGGAYEQYF.

The chain has TRBV4-3 and TRBJ1-2, with D perhaps TRBD1 (6 bases). This CDR3 comprises 21 residues. The V end lost 2 bases, the J end lost 7 bases, and 35 bases lay between the germline ends. The germline CDR1 and CDR2 sequences are LGHNA and YSLEER. CDR3 coding DNA: TGCGCCAGCAGCCAAACCCGACCGGGGGGGCTCAAAGGGGCCAGACGGTCTGGCTACACCTTC. It specifies CASSQTRPGGLKGARRSGYTF.

This chain uses TRBV3-1 with TRBJ1-1; D gene ambiguous. CDR1 is LGHDT, CDR2 YNNKEL, per germline (reference sequence). This CDR3 is 14 amino acids long. V was shortened by 0 bases and J by 3 bases, with 8 bases between the two germline ends. CDR3 amino acids: CASSQDLEDTEAFF. The CDR3 coding sequence is TGTGCCAGCAGCCAAGATCTTGAGGACACTGAAGCTTTCTTT.

The rearrangement joins TRBV19 to TRBJ1-1, with 10 bases that match TRBD1. V lost 2 bases to trimming and J lost 11 bases; unmatched junction nucleotides: 11. The CDR3 covers 15 residues. Germline V lookup: CDR1 LNHDA, CDR2 SQIVND (reference sequence). The CDR3 sequence: CASSIRSGQGSEAFF. As DNA, the CDR3 is TGTGCCAGTAGTATAAGGTCGGGACAGGGGAGCGAGGCTTTCTTT.

The chain uses TRBV7-8 and TRBJ2-7; D is unclear. The germline V gene encodes CDR1 SGHVS and CDR2 FQNEAQ. The CDR3 spans 15 residues. V was cut by 5 bases and J by 2 bases, with 16 bases left in between. CDR3 bases: TGTGCCAGCAGCCAAACAGTAATGCTCCCCTACGAGCAGTACTTC. It translates to CASSQTVMLPYEQYF.

The rearrangement links TRBV5-6 to TRBJ1-4, with D possibly matching TRBD1 (5 bases). The CDR3 extends over 16 amino acids. Trimming pared 2 bases from V and 3 bases from J, leaving 14 bases between. Germline CDR1 SGHDT, CDR2 YYEEEE. This CDR3 reads CASSFSPGLSNEKLFF. The CDR3 nucleotides are TGTGCCAGCAGCTTCTCGCCAGGGCTTTCTAATGAAAAACTGTTTTTT.

The chain uses TRBV19 and TRBJ2-7; 9 bases align to TRBD1. The CDR3 has 15 amino acids. The junction had 0 bases not matched to a gene; V was cut back by 0 bases and J by 0 bases. Germline V gives CDR1 LNHDA, CDR2 SQIVND (reference sequence). The CDR3 nucleotides read TGTGCCAGTAGTATAGAGACAGGGGGCTCCTACGAGCAGTACTTC. It is translated as CASSIETGGSYEQYF.

The V call is TRBV14, the J call TRBJ2-1; 10 bases align to TRBD2. Germline V gene data show CDR1 as SGHDN and CDR2 as FVKESK. The CDR3 length is 17 residues. With V trimmed by 0 bases and J by 7 bases, 9 bases remained unmatched. The CDR3 nucleotides are TGTGCCAGCAGCCAAGATCTAGCTAGCGGGAGAAGTAATGAGCAGTTCTTC. Translation gives CASSQDLASGRSNEQFF.

The chain joins TRBV27 to TRBJ2-3; D unresolved. Germline loops: CDR1 MNHEY, CDR2 SMNVEV (reference sequence). The germline V and J ends were trimmed by 4 bases and 0 bases, with 8 bases remaining between them. CDR3 length: 14 residues. The CDR3 sequence: CASSSQRSTDTQYF. The CDR3 DNA sequence: TGTGCCAGCAGTTCTCAACGAAGCACAGATACGCAGTATTTT.

The chain recombines TRBV4-2 with TRBJ2-5; D unclear. Germline values: CDR1 LGHNA, CDR2 YNFKEQ. The V end was cut by 0 bases, the J end by 6 bases, with 11 bases between. This CDR3 has 14 residues. In nucleotides, the CDR3 is TGTGCCAGCAGCCAAGAACAGCCGTCTAAGACCCAGTACTTC. Translating it yields CASSQEQPSKTQYF.

The V gene is TRBV13, the J gene TRBJ2-7; D gene uncertain. The CDR3 is 13 amino acids. Trimming left V 7 bases short and J 1 base short, with 11 bases between. Germline CDR1 reads PRHDT; CDR2 reads FYEKMQ (reference sequence). CDR3 DNA sequence: TGTGCCAGCACCCAAGGTAGATCCTACGAGCAGTACTTC. Translation: CASTQGRSYEQYF. Full variable domain (outside the CDR3, taken from reference TRBV13 and TRBJ2-7): AAGVIQSPRHLIKEKRETATLKCYPIPRHDTVYWYQQGPGQDPQFLISFYEKMQSDKGSIPDRFSAQQFSDYHSELNMSSLELGDSALYFCASTQGRSYEQYFGPGTRLTVT.

The rearrangement links TRBV27 to TRBJ2-5; D perhaps matches TRBD1 (6 bases). Germline V CDR1 and CDR2: MNHEY, SMNVEV (reference sequence). The CDR3 extends over 12 amino acids. The V end was cut by 6 bases, the J end by 5 bases, with 10 bases between. The CDR3 sequence is CASSPTGETQYF. The CDR3 nucleotides read TGTGCCAGCAGCCCCACAGGGGAGACCCAGTACTTC.

CDR3 residues: CATSTPGTLSYNEQFF. For the CDR3, the DNA is TGTGCCACCAGCACTCCCGGGACTCTCTCCTACAATGAGCAGTTCTTC. The V call is TRBV15, the J call TRBJ2-1, with D perhaps TRBD2 (6 bases). CDR1 is LNHNV and CDR2 is YYDKDF in the germline V gene (reference sequence). The CDR3 spans 16 residues. V dropped 4 bases and J dropped 0 bases, with 13 bases sitting between them.

The chain carries TRBV18 and TRBJ1-1; D is unresolved. The CDR3 runs 17 residues. CDR1 is KGHSH, CDR2 LQKENI, per germline. Trimming removed 1 base at V and 3 bases at J, with 18 bases between. This CDR3 reads CASSPHPPESSDTEAFF. The CDR3 region has the DNA TGTGCCAGCTCACCACACCCCCCTGAGTCGTCTGACACTGAAGCTTTCTTT.

This chain uses TRBV4-3 with TRBJ2-3; 7 nucleotides match TRBD2. Germline CDR1 is LGHNA and CDR2 is YSLEER. The CDR3 contains 18 residues. The trim removed 0 bases at V and 0 bases at J, leaving 9 bases unmatched. The CDR3 DNA reads as TGCGCCAGCAGCCAAGATAAGTCGCTAGCGGTTAGCACAGATACGCAGTATTTT. Translating gives CASSQDKSLAVSTDTQYF.

V usage is TRBV3-1 and J usage is TRBJ1-2; D remains unclear. With 0 bases removed from V and 4 bases from J, the gap between germline ends came to 12 bases. CDR1 LGHDT and CDR2 YNNKEL come from the germline V gene (reference sequence). This CDR3 spans 15 amino acids. CDR3 DNA sequence: TGTGCCAGCAGCCAAGATCTTTTGGCACCCTATGGCTACACCTTC. Amino acids: CASSQDLLAPYGYTF.

This chain connects TRBV13 to TRBJ2-2, with D tentatively TRBD1 or TRBD2 (5 bases each). The CDR3 covers 15 residues. Germline V gene lookup returns CDR1 PRHDT and CDR2 FYEKMQ (reference sequence). Trimming removed 3 bases at V and 6 bases at J, with 14 bases between. CDR3: CASSFSGVGPGELFF. Here the CDR3 DNA reads TGTGCCAGCAGCTTCAGCGGAGTGGGGCCCGGGGAGCTGTTTTTT.

V is TRBV27 and J is TRBJ2-3, with D tentatively TRBD2 (5 bases). This CDR3 spans 15 amino acids. The V and J ends lost 4 bases and 0 bases respectively, with 11 bases between them. Looked up from germline, CDR1 is MNHEY and CDR2 is SMNVEV (reference sequence). CDR3 bases: TGTGCCAGCAGTTCCGACTACAGTAGCACAGATACGCAGTATTTT. Residues: CASSSDYSSTDTQYF.

The chain couples TRBV19 to TRBJ1-1, with D perhaps TRBD1 (5 bases). This CDR3 comprises 11 residues. V lost 7 bases to trimming and J lost 13 bases, with 16 bases between them. Germline CDR1 and CDR2: LNHDA and SQIVND (reference sequence). The CDR3 spells CASIRGGVGFF. Here the CDR3 DNA reads TGTGCCAGTATCCGGGGAGGGGTTGGTTTCTTT.

The genes are TRBV4-2 and TRBJ2-3; no clear D gene. The CDR3 is 16 residues long. Germline V lookup: CDR1 LGHNA, CDR2 YNFKEQ. Trimming pared 4 bases from V and 1 base from J, leaving 15 bases between. This CDR3 is CASSLGRVDGTDTQYF. Here the CDR3 DNA reads TGTGCCAGCAGCCTGGGTAGGGTCGACGGCACAGATACGCAGTATTTT.

This clonotype turned up a few times. The chain combines TRBV27 with TRBJ1-5, with D hard to call. Trimming cost V 0 bases and J 4 bases, with 4 bases left between them. The germline V gene has CDR1 MNHEY and CDR2 SMNVEV (reference sequence). The CDR3 contains 13 residues. This CDR3 reads CASSLSVNQPQHF. The CDR3 DNA sequence: TGTGCCAGCAGTTTATCGGTTAATCAGCCCCAGCATTTT.

The DNA of the CDR3 is TGTGCCAGCAGTGAAGCGGCTAGGGTTCGGTACCAAGAGACCCAGTACTTC. Its translation is CASSEAARVRYQETQYF. The chain links TRBV6-1 to TRBJ2-5, with unresolved D. Trimming took 0 bases from V and 0 from J, leaving 14 bases between them. There are 17 residues in the CDR3. Germline assignment: CDR1 MNHNS and CDR2 SASEGT.

About this clonotype: Its ends do not fully match the called genes, so a read error is possible. This chain joins TRBV2 and TRBJ1-1; TRBD1 is a possible D gene (5 bases). Germline assignment: CDR1 SNHLY and CDR2 FYNNEI. This CDR3 is built from 17 residues. The CDR3 here is CASSPLVGQGLNTEAFF. The CDR3 region has the DNA TGTGCCAGCAGTCCCCTCGTTGGGCAGGGCCTGAATACTGAAGCTTTCTTT. The variable domain in full, with the rest retrieved from reference TRBV2 and TRBJ1-1, is EPEVTQTPSHQVTQMGQEVILRCVPISNHLYFYWYRQILGQKVEFLVSFYNNEISEKSEIFDDQFSVERPDGSNFTLKIRSTKLEDSAMYFCASSPLVGQGLNTEAFFGQGTRLTVV.

The chain couples TRBV7-2 to TRBJ2-5; D perhaps matches TRBD1 (5 bases). Trimming removed 8 bases at V and 2 bases at J, with 21 bases between. Germline CDR1 is SGHTA and CDR2 is FQGNSA. This CDR3 is 16 amino acids long. The CDR3 coding sequence is TGTGCCAGCGCGTTAGGGGCTAACTACTTTCAAGAGACCCAGTACTTC. Its translation is CASALGANYFQETQYF.

This sequence joins TRBV10-3 and TRBJ1-6; D is perhaps TRBD1 (6 bases). Germline V gene data show CDR1 as ENHRY and CDR2 as SYGVKD. Trimming stripped 8 bases from V and 10 bases from J, with 15 bases between. The CDR3 has 13 residues. The CDR3 loop is CAIAQGRLSPLHF. The CDR3 DNA reads TGTGCCATCGCTCAGGGGCGCTTGTCACCCCTCCACTTT.

The chain uses TRBV7-9 and TRBJ2-1; weak D call: TRBD1 (6 bases). V dropped 3 bases and J dropped 0 bases, with 15 bases sitting between them. The V gene's germline CDR1 is SEHNR and CDR2 FQNEAQ (reference sequence). This CDR3 region has 17 residues. Written as DNA, the CDR3 is TGTGCCAGCAGCTTGGTCCGGGACATATACTCCTACAATGAGCAGTTCTTC. Residues: CASSLVRDIYSYNEQFF. Full variable domain (remainder filled in from reference TRBV7-9 and TRBJ2-1): DTGVSQNPRHKITKRGQNVTFRCDPISEHNRLYWYRQTLGQGPEFLTYFQNEAQLEKSRLLSDRFSAERPKGSFSTLEIQRTEQGDSAMYLCASSLVRDIYSYNEQFFGPGTRLTVL.

This clonotype occurred a few times. The germline gene is not matched at one end of the junction; a read error may be the cause. The rearrangement links TRBV3-1 to TRBJ2-2; TRBD1 aligns across 10 bases. Germline V lookup: CDR1 LGHDT, CDR2 YNNKEL (reference sequence). The CDR3 is 17 residues long. CDR3 sequence reads: CASSQRPGQGNTGELFF. The CDR3 DNA sequence: TGTGCCAGCAGCCAACGGCCGGGACAGGGGAACACCGGGGAGCTTTTTTTT.